This T cell receptor beta chain was profiled in a study of cytomegalovirus exposure and HLA in healthy donors. Study observations and caveats: It was in a later analysis that TCR association rates were seen to vary by HLA locus, highest for DRB1 and lowest for HLA-C. Analysis was carried out at a later point, and it linked a missense DCLRE1C variant to TCR beta V- and J-gene trimming. After further analysis at a later stage, some 15,000 TCR beta sequences were associated with HLA alleles at 0.05 false discovery rate. Sequence variants that were highly shared formed a cluster that was likely a sequencing artifact.

On this clone: Its antigen is currently unknown.

Use of 60 Vbeta and 13 Jbeta primers characterized the PCR. The method was immunoSEQ multiplex PCR; TCRdb's version includes in-frame clones alone and lacks a portion of them. In the table there are 100,000 or so clones, roughly 79% of which are singletons. The CDR3 spans 14 residues. Germline loops: CDR1 SNHLY, CDR2 FYNNEI. Trimming cost V 8 bases and J 0 bases; bases outside gene matches: 7. The clonotype comes from a man aged 40-55 years in good health and CMV-seronegative. V usage is TRBV2 and J usage is TRBJ2-7; 7 bases agree with TRBD1. The material sequenced was PBMCs. The CDR3 reads CASEDRSSSYEQYF. CDR3 nucleotides: TGTGCCAGCGAGGACAGGTCTAGCTCCTACGAGCAGTACTTC.